This T cell receptor beta chain came from a study of cytomegalovirus exposure and HLA in healthy donors. Deletions cut 3 bases from V and 7 bases from J, with 16 bases between. Germline loops: CDR1 SGHTA, CDR2 FQGNSA. The CDR3 runs 14 residues. Vbeta (60) and Jbeta (13) primers were used in the PCR. Using immunoSEQ multiplex PCR, the repertoire was profiled, and TCRdb retains in-frame clones only, with some absent. This table holds 65,000 to 85,000 clones. The clonotype comes from a female donor in good health and CMV-seropositive. The chain recombines TRBV7-2 with TRBJ2-7; D might be TRBD2 (6 bases). The sample comprised PBMCs. The CDR3 region is CASSFQPTAGEQYF. CDR3 in DNA: TGTGCCAGCAGCTTCCAGCCCACGGCGGGGGAGCAGTACTTC.